A single sample is the source of the 25 T cell receptor beta chains below, sequenced in a study of blood T cell repertoires in COVID-19 (dated by TCRdb to 2020 to 2022). Libraries came from the immunoSEQ multiplex PCR assay. TCRdb provides this immuneACCESS table in a form limited to in-frame rearrangements. Some clones are lacking; in checked studies, under half of them reflect an unresolved V gene, and why the rest are absent is not known. This sample comprises 65,000 to 95,000 clones, around 89% of them detected only once. Of the sample, around 12% is held by the ten largest clones. Sequences were obtained from peripheral blood. The receptors come from a man between 70 and 80 years old with active or convalescent COVID-19.

The V and J genes are TRBV5-1 and TRBJ2-1, with 8 bases lining up with TRBD1. J was trimmed by 2 bases and V by 2 bases; bases with no gene match: 3. The CDR3 sequence is 15 residues long. Germline V lookup: CDR1 SGHRS, CDR2 YFSETQ. The CDR3 reads CASSFTGGTYNEQFF. CDR3 in DNA: TGCGCCAGCAGCTTTACAGGGGGGACCTACAATGAGCAGTTCTTC.

This clone was counted a few times. The sample contains more than one DNA sequence encoding this CDR3. The rearrangement uses TRBV7-8 and TRBJ1-4; weak D call: TRBD1 (6 bases). This CDR3 has 16 residues. Germline V CDR1 and CDR2: SGHVS, FQNEAQ. The V end was cut by 5 bases, the J end by 5 bases, with 18 bases between. Here the CDR3 reads CASSPGSTRGNEKLFF. CDR3 in DNA: TGTGCCAGCAGCCCAGGTTCGACAAGGGGGAATGAAAAACTGTTTTTT.

J is TRBJ1-2 and V is TRBV5-1; 10 bases align to TRBD1. The germline CDR1 and CDR2 sequences are SGHRS and YFSETQ. V lost 4 bases and J lost 8; bases outside the gene matches: 5. This CDR3 is 13 amino acids long. DNA for the CDR3: TGCGCCAGCAGCCCCGGGACAGGGGTCGGCTACACCTTC. It encodes CASSPGTGVGYTF.

This rearrangement joins TRBV5-1 to TRBJ1-2; TRBD1 agrees at 7 bases. V lost 2 bases, J lost 4 bases, and 8 bases stayed unmatched. Germline lookup yields CDR1 SGHRS and CDR2 YFSETQ. The CDR3 is made up of 15 amino acids. The CDR3 nucleotides read TGCGCCAGCAGCTTAGGGGACAGCGCAAGCTATGGCTACACCTTC. Translation: CASSLGDSASYGYTF.

CDR3 amino acids: CASSPLRDRWQETQYF. CDR3 coding DNA: TGTGCCAGCAGCCCCTTGAGGGACAGATGGCAAGAGACCCAGTACTTC. The gene calls are TRBV14 and TRBJ2-5, with 7 bases matching TRBD1. V trimming: 4 bases; J trimming: 2 bases; junction bases outside the gene matches: 10. The CDR3 contains 16 residues. The germline V gene has CDR1 SGHDN and CDR2 FVKESK.

The chain has TRBV7-2 and TRBJ1-4, with 8 positions matching TRBD1. V shed 2 bases, J shed 8 bases, and the junction held 13 bases outside the gene matches. Germline lookup yields CDR1 SGHTA and CDR2 FQGNSA. The CDR3 has 17 amino acids. CDR3 sequence (DNA): TGTGCCAGCAGCTTAAGCGGTCCAGGGGGCTATGGAGAAAAACTGTTTTTT. Translation gives CASSLSGPGGYGEKLFF.

CDR3 loop: CASNPRTGGHFYGYTF. CDR3 DNA sequence: TGTGCCAGTAACCCCCGGACAGGGGGCCATTTCTATGGCTACACCTTC. The rearrangement joins TRBV19 to TRBJ1-2; TRBD1 matches at 11 bases. Germline V gene data show CDR1 as LNHDA and CDR2 as SQIVND (reference sequence). With 7 bases clipped from V and 4 bases from J, the junction kept 11 bases outside the gene matches. This CDR3 is built from 16 residues.

This chain connects TRBV10-1 to TRBJ2-4; TRBD1 agrees at 12 bases. After removal of 8 bases from V and 6 bases from J, the junction contained 17 bases not matched to a gene. The germline V gene encodes CDR1 WNHNN and CDR2 SYGVQD (reference sequence). This CDR3 region has 18 residues. Written as DNA, the CDR3 is TGCGCCAGCTACATACCGGGACAGGGGGCCCCGTTCGGAAACATTCAGTACTTC. Translating gives CASYIPGQGAPFGNIQYF.

The gene calls are TRBV6-1 and TRBJ1-5; tentatively, D is TRBD1 (5 bases). The germline CDR1 and CDR2 sequences are MNHNS and SASEGT. This CDR3 has 15 residues. The V end was cut by 1 base, the J end by 7 bases, with 14 bases between. The CDR3 DNA reads TGTGCCAGCAGTGAAGGATCGGGGGGAAACCAGCCCCAGCATTTT. Its translation is CASSEGSGGNQPQHF.

V and J are TRBV6-5 and TRBJ1-6, with D possibly being TRBD1 (6 bases). CDR1 and CDR2 (germline): MNHEY, SVGAGI. CDR3 size: 16 residues. V gave up 2 bases and J gave up 9 bases, with 17 bases separating them. This CDR3 reads CASSYRGTGLGSPLHF. In nucleotides, the CDR3 is TGTGCCAGCAGTTACCGCGGAACAGGGTTGGGTTCACCCCTCCACTTT.

The V and J genes are TRBV30 and TRBJ1-4; no definite D call. CDR1 and CDR2 from the germline V gene are GTSNPN and SVGIG (reference sequence). V shed 0 bases and J shed 5 bases, with 7 bases lying between them. The CDR3 is 13 residues long. DNA of the CDR3: TGTGCCTGGAGTGTCCCGGTAAATGAAAAACTGTTTTTT. This codes for CAWSVPVNEKLFF.

The chain uses TRBV18 and TRBJ1-5, with TRBD1 matching over 10 bases. Trimming cost V 4 bases and J 6 bases; bases outside gene matches: 6. CDR1 KGHSH and CDR2 LQKENI come from the germline V gene. The CDR3 is 15 residues long. In DNA form, the CDR3 reads TGTGCCAGCTCACAAGGACAGGGGGACCTTCAGCCCCAGCATTTT. Translating gives CASSQGQGDLQPQHF.

The rearrangement uses TRBV5-1 and TRBJ1-1; 9 positions match TRBD1. The CDR3 has 11 residues. Germline-derived CDR1 and CDR2 are SGHRS and YFSETQ. V lost 4 bases to trimming and J lost 11 bases; unmatched junction nucleotides: 3. CDR3 sequence reads: CASSAGQGAFF. The DNA of the CDR3 is TGCGCCAGCAGCGCGGGACAGGGTGCTTTCTTT. Based on the CDR3 plus reference TRBV5-1 and TRBJ1-1, the full variable domain is KAGVTQTPRYLIKTRGQQVTLSCSPISGHRSVSWYQQTPGQGLQFLFEYFSETQRNKGNFPGRFSGRQFSNSRSEMNVSTLELGDSALYLCASSAGQGAFFGQGTRLTVV.

The V and J genes are TRBV7-9 and TRBJ1-1; D ambiguous. Germline CDR1 reads SEHNR; CDR2 reads FQNEAQ (reference sequence). The germline V and J ends were trimmed by 4 bases and 5 bases, with 11 bases remaining between them. There are 13 residues in the CDR3. Here the CDR3 reads CASSSDAATEAFF. The CDR3 DNA follows: TGTGCCAGCAGCTCAGACGCGGCAACTGAAGCTTTCTTT.

The chain has TRBV7-9 and TRBJ1-1; D unresolved. This CDR3 has 15 residues. Between the trimmed V and J ends, which lost 0 bases and 1 base, there was a span of 9 bases. Germline V CDR1 and CDR2: SEHNR, FQNEAQ (reference sequence). The DNA for the CDR3 is TGTGCCAGCAGCTTAGCTGCAGTAAGGAACACTGAAGCTTTCTTT. Translating it yields CASSLAAVRNTEAFF.

The chain is built from TRBV5-1 and TRBJ1-4, with 8 bases identical to TRBD1. V gave up 4 bases and J gave up 7 bases; unmatched junction bases: 6. The CDR3 runs to 14 residues. Germline V gives CDR1 SGHRS, CDR2 YFSETQ. The CDR3 sequence: CASSRGQGSEKLFF. The CDR3 DNA is TGCGCCAGCAGCCGCGGACAGGGTAGTGAAAAACTGTTTTTT. The full variable domain, completed using reference TRBV5-1 and TRBJ1-4, is KAGVTQTPRYLIKTRGQQVTLSCSPISGHRSVSWYQQTPGQGLQFLFEYFSETQRNKGNFPGRFSGRQFSNSRSEMNVSTLELGDSALYLCASSRGQGSEKLFFGSGTQLSVL.

The J gene is TRBJ1-5, the V gene TRBV3-1 (or the pseudogene TRBV3-2); D remains ambiguous. The CDR3 spans 15 residues. V lost 1 base and J lost 4, with 11 bases in between. The germline gives CDR1 LGHDT, CDR2 YNNKEL (reference sequence). The CDR3 here is CASSQGPSRNQPQHF. The CDR3 DNA reads TGTGCCAGCAGCCAAGGGCCCTCTCGAAATCAGCCCCAGCATTTT.

The rearrangement uses TRBV6-5 and TRBJ1-1, with a weak D call TRBD1 (6 bases). Germline CDR1 is MNHEY and CDR2 is SVGAGI. This CDR3 contains 15 residues. V was trimmed by 5 bases and J by 0 bases, leaving 13 bases between them. The CDR3 DNA reads as TGTGCCAGCAGTAACGACAGGAACATGAACACTGAAGCTTTCTTT. Residues: CASSNDRNMNTEAFF.

The V and J genes are TRBV7-2 and TRBJ2-7; 7 bases are a match to TRBD1. J lost 0 bases, V lost 5 bases, and 7 bases had no gene match. Germline V lookup: CDR1 SGHTA, CDR2 FQGNSA. The CDR3 length is 15 residues. The CDR3 reads CASSPDRQRSYEQYF. Here the CDR3 DNA reads TGTGCCAGCAGCCCGGACAGGCAACGCTCCTACGAGCAGTACTTC.

The chain joins TRBV24-1 to TRBJ2-2, with 9 bases lining up with TRBD2. The CDR3 covers 17 residues. The germline gives CDR1 KGHDR, CDR2 SFDVKD. The J segment lost 5 bases and the V segment lost 0 bases, leaving 6 bases of the junction unmatched. CDR3 bases: TGTGCCACCAGTGATTTGTATGGGACTAGCTCAACCGGGGAGCTGTTTTTT. This translates into CATSDLYGTSSTGELFF.

The V call is TRBV30, the J call TRBJ1-6; 7 bases fit TRBD1. Germline V gives CDR1 GTSNPN, CDR2 SVGIG (reference sequence). The CDR3 is 15 amino acids. The trim removed 4 bases at V and 2 bases at J, leaving 5 bases unmatched. DNA for the CDR3: TGTGCCTGGAATCGACAGGGCGCCTATAATTCACCCCTCCACTTT. Translating it yields CAWNRQGAYNSPLHF.

The chain couples TRBV7-3 to TRBJ1-1; the D is unclear. The CDR3 is 16 residues long. The germline V gene encodes CDR1 SGHTA and CDR2 FQGTGA. Trimming stripped 2 bases from V and 4 bases from J, with 17 bases between. CDR3 loop: CASSLFGSRLSTEAFF. As DNA, the CDR3 is TGTGCCAGCAGCTTATTCGGGAGTCGCCTTAGCACTGAAGCTTTCTTT.

The chain joins TRBV28 to TRBJ1-5, with D perhaps TRBD1 (5 bases). Between the trimmed V and J ends, which lost 7 bases and 1 base, there was a span of 26 bases. CDR1 is MDHEN, CDR2 SYDVKM, per germline. This CDR3 spans 19 amino acids. CDR3 coding DNA: TGTGCCAGCACCCCCGGGTTCGGGGGTAGATCGTCAAGCAATCAGCCCCAGCATTTT. The encoded protein is CASTPGFGGRSSSNQPQHF.

J is TRBJ2-5 and V is TRBV10-3; 9 nucleotides match TRBD1. V lost 10 bases and J lost 3; bases outside the gene matches: 9. CDR1 and CDR2 (germline): ENHRY, SYGVKD. This CDR3 contains 14 residues. CDR3 sequence: CATTITGGEETQYF. For the CDR3, the DNA is TGTGCCACCACTATCACAGGGGGCGAAGAGACCCAGTACTTC.

The V and J genes are TRBV15 and TRBJ2-2; D perhaps matches TRBD2 (6 bases). The CDR3 has 15 residues. V was shortened by 6 bases and J by 6 bases, with 17 bases between the two germline ends. Per germline, CDR1 LNHNV and CDR2 YYDKDF (reference sequence). The CDR3 coding sequence is TGTGCCACCAGGGGGGGTAGGGAGGACCCCGGGGAGCTGTTTTTT. Translated, it gives CATRGGREDPGELFF. The complete variable domain, with remaining parts taken from reference TRBV15 and TRBJ2-2, reads DAMVIQNPRYQVTQFGKPVTLSCSQTLNHNVMYWYQQKSSQAPKLLFHYYDKDFNNEADTPDNFQSRRPNTSFCFLDIRSPGLGDTAMYLCATRGGREDPGELFFGEGSRLTVL.